The entry below gives a single TCR beta chain sequence along with its context. These data originate in a study of blood T cell repertoires in COVID-19. At the level of the study: Sample material is recorded as cDNA or gDNA derived from T cells, B-cell-depleted T cells, or PBMCs.

The authors' processing: It was from reference gene primer amplification that nucleated cell counts were estimated. The protocol was immunoSEQ multiplex PCR, while the TCRdb copy is restricted to in-frame clones and leaves out a portion. D and trimming were read from the DNA, whereas the V and J calls and clone size are those reported in that table. The table includes roughly 110,000 clones, under 90% detected once. CDR1 and CDR2 from the germline V gene are LNHDA and SQIVND (reference sequence). V lost 1 base and J lost 7, with 14 bases in between. The CDR3 extends over 16 amino acids. Sequenced: peripheral blood. The chain carries TRBV19 and TRBJ1-6; TRBD1 is a possible D gene (5 bases). The TCR originated in a woman between 55 and 75 years old with acute or convalescent COVID-19. CDR3 protein: CASSIATGGQNSPLHF. Written as DNA, the CDR3 is TGTGCCAGTAGTATAGCGACTGGCGGACAAAATTCACCCCTCCACTTT.